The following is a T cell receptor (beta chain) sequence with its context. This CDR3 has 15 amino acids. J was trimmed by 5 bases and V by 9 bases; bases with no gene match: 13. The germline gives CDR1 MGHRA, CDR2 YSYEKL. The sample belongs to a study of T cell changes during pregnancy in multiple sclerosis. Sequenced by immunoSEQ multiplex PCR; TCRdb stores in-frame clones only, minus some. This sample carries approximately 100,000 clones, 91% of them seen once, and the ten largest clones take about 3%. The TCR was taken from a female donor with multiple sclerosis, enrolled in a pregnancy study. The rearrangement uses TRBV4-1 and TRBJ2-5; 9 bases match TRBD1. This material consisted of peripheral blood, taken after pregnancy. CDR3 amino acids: CARPAQQGAGETQYF. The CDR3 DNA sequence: TGCGCCAGGCCGGCCCAACAGGGGGCGGGGGAGACCCAGTACTTC.